The source of this TCR beta chain is a study of blood T cell repertoires in COVID-19. Study summary: T cells, B-cell-depleted T cells, or PBMCs supplied cDNA or gDNA.

This CDR3 has 14 residues. Trimming stripped 7 bases from V and 2 bases from J, with 14 bases between. CDR1 and CDR2 from the germline V gene are MDHEN and SYDVKM. Measured with immunoSEQ multiplex PCR; TCRdb has only the in-frame clones, and not every one. The table lists about 95,000 clones, around 90% of them singletons. Input material: peripheral blood. The rearrangement links TRBV28 to TRBJ1-2; possible D gene TRBD1, 6 bases. The sequence came from a woman in her 70s with acute or convalescent COVID-19. The CDR3, as DNA: TGTGCCAGCACTCCGGCAGGGGCAAACTATGGCTACACCTTC. Translated, it gives CASTPAGANYGYTF.